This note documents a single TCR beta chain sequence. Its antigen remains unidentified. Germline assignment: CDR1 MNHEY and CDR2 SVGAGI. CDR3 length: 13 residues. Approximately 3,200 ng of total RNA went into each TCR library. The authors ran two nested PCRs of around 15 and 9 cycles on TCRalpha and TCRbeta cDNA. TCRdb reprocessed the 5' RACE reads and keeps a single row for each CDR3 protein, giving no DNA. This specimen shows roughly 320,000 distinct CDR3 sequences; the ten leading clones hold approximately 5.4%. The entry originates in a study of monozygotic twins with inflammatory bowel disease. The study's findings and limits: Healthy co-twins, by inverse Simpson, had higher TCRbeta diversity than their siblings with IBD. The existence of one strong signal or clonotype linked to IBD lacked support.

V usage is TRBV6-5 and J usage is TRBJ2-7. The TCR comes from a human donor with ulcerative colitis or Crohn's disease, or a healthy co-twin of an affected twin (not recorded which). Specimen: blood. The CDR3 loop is CASSYLGTYEQYF.